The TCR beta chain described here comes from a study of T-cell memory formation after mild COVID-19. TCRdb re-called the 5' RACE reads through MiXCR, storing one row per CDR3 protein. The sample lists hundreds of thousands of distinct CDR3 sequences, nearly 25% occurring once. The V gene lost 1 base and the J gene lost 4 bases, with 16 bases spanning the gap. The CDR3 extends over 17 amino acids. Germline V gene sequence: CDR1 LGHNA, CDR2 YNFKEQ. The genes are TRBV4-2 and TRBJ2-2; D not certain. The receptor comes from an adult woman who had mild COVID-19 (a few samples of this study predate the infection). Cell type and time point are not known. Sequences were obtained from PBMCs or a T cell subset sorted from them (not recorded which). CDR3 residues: CASSQAVVVVRTGELFF. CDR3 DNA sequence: TGTGCCAGCAGCCAAGCGGTTGTAGTCGTCCGCACCGGGGAGCTGTTTTTT.